This TCR beta chain appears in the sequencing data of a study of blood T cell repertoires in COVID-19. The junction had 2 bases not matched to a gene; V was cut back by 5 bases and J by 4 bases. Germline CDR1 ENHRY, CDR2 SYGVKD. The CDR3 extends over 15 amino acids. Libraries were prepared by immunoSEQ multiplex PCR; TCRdb keeps only in-frame clonotypes and omits some of them. The table lists about 300,000 clones, around 85% of them singletons, with under 2% in the top ten. Source material: PBMCs or T cells enriched from blood (not recorded which). The receptor comes from a woman aged 25-40 years who had been exposed to COVID-19. The genes are TRBV10-3 and TRBJ2-1, with 13 bases identical to TRBD2. For the CDR3, the DNA is TGTGCCATCAGTTGGGGACTAGCGGGGTACAATGAGCAGTTCTTC. Protein product: CAISWGLAGYNEQFF.